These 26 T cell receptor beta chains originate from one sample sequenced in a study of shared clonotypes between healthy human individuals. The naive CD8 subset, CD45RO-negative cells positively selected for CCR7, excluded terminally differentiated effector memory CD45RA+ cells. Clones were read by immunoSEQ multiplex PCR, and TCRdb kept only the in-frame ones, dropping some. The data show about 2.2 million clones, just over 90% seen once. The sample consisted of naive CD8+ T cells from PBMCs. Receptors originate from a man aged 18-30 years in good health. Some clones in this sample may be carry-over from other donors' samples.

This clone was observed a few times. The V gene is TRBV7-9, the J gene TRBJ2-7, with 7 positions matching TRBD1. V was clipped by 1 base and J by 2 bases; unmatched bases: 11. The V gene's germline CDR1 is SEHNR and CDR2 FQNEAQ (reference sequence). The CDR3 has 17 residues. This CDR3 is CASSLEVRGMGPYEQYF. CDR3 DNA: TGTGCCAGCAGCTTAGAAGTCAGGGGGATGGGACCCTACGAGCAGTACTTC.

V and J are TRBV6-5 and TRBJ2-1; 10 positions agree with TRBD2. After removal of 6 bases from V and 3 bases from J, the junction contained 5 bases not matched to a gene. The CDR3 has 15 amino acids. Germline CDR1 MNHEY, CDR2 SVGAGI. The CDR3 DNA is TGTGCCAGCAGCACGGGACTAGCGCACTACAATGAGCAGTTCTTC. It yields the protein CASSTGLAHYNEQFF.

CDR3 in amino acids: CSVVLGQGMTEAFF. CDR3 DNA: TGCAGCGTTGTTCTGGGACAGGGAATGACTGAAGCTTTCTTT. V usage is TRBV29-1 and J usage is TRBJ1-1, with 9 bases fitting TRBD1. CDR1 is SQVTM and CDR2 is ANQGSEA in the germline V gene. V shed 4 bases and J 5 bases; nucleotides not matched to a gene: 8. The CDR3 consists of 14 residues.

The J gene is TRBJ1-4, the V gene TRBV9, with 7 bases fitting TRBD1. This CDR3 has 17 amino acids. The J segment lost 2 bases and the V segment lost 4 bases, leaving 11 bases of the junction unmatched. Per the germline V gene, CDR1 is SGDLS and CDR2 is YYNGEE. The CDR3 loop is CASSKGGGRATNEKLFF. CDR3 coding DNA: TGTGCCAGCAGCAAAGGGGGCGGTAGGGCGACTAATGAAAAACTGTTTTTT.

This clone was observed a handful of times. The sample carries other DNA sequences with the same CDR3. The DNA of the CDR3 is TGTGCCAGCAGTCCGGGGCGGAGGAACACTGAAGCTTTCTTT. Translation: CASSPGRRNTEAFF. The gene calls are TRBV13 and TRBJ1-1, with a weak D call TRBD1 (5 bases). V was shortened by 6 bases and J by 1 base, with 12 bases between the two germline ends. The CDR3 sequence is 14 residues long. The V gene's germline CDR1 is PRHDT and CDR2 FYEKMQ (reference sequence).

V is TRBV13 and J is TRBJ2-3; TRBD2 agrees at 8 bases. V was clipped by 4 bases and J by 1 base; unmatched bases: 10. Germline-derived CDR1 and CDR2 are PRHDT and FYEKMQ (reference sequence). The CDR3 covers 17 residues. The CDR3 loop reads CASSSEERESRTDTQYF. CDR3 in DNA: TGTGCCAGCAGCTCCGAGGAGCGGGAGTCCCGCACAGATACGCAGTATTTT.

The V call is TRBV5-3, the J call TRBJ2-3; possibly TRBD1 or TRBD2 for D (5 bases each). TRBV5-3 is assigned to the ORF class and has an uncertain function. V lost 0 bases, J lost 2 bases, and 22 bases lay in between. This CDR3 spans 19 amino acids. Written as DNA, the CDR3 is TGTGCCAGAAGCTTGGCCGGGACCGCTCGCACAGTCCCCACAGATACGCAGTATTTT. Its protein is CARSLAGTARTVPTDTQYF.

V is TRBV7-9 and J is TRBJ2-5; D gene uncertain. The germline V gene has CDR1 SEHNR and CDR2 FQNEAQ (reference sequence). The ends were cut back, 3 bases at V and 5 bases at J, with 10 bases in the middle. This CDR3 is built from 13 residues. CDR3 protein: CASSLDPAETQYF. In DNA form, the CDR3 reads TGTGCCAGCAGCTTGGACCCAGCGGAGACCCAGTACTTC. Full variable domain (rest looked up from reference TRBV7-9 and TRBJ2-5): DTGVSQNPRHKITKRGQNVTFRCDPISEHNRLYWYRQTLGQGPEFLTYFQNEAQLEKSRLLSDRFSAERPKGSFSTLEIQRTEQGDSAMYLCASSLDPAETQYFGPGTRLLVL.

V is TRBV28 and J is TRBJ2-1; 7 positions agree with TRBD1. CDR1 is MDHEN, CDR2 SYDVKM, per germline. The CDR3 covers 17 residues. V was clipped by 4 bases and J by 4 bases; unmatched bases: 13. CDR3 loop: CASSSLPGTAFYNEQFF. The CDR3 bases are TGTGCCAGCAGTTCCCTCCCTGGGACAGCTTTTTACAATGAGCAGTTCTTC.

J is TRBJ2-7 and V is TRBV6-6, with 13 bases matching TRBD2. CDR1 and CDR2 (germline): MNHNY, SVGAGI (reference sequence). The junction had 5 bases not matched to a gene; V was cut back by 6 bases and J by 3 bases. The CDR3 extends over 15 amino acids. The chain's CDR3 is CASRPGLAGHYEQYF. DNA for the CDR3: TGTGCCAGCAGACCGGGACTAGCGGGGCACTACGAGCAGTACTTC.

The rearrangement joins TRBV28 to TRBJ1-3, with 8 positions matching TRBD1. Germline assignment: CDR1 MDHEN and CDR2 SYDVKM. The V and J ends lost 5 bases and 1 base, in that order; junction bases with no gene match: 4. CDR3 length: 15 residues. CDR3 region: CASSDRGFSGNTIYF. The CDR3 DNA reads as TGTGCCAGCAGTGACAGGGGATTTTCTGGAAACACCATATATTTT.

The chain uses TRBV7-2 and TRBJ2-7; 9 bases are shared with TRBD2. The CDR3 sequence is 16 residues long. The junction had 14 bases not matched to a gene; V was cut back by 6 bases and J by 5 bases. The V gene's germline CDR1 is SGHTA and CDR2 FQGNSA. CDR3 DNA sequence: TGTGCCAGCAGGGGCCGGGCGGGAGGGCCGGGGAACGAGCAGTACTTC. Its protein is CASRGRAGGPGNEQYF.

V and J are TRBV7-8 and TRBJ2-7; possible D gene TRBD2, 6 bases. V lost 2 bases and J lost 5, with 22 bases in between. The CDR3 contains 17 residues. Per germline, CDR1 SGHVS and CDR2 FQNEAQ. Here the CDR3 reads CASSLRAGLNELDEQYF. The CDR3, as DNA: TGTGCCAGCAGCTTAAGGGCGGGGTTAAATGAATTAGACGAGCAGTACTTC.

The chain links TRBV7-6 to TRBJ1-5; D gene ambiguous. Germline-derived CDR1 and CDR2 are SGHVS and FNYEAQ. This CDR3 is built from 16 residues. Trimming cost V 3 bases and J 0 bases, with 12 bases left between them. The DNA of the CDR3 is TGTGCCAGCAGCTTCGTACAGAGTAATAGCAATCAGCCCCAGCATTTT. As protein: CASSFVQSNSNQPQHF.

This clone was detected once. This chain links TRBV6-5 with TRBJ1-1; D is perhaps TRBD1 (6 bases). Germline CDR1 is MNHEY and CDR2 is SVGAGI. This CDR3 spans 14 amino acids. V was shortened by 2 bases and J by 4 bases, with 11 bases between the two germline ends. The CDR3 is CASSYGQILTEAFF. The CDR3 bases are TGTGCCAGCAGTTACGGACAGATCCTCACTGAAGCTTTCTTT.

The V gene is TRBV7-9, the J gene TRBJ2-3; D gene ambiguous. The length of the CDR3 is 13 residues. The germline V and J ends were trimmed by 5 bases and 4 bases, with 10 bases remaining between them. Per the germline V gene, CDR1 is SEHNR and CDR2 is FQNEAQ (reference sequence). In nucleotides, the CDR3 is TGTGCCAGCAGCCCCTTCGTGGCAGATACGCAGTATTTT. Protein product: CASSPFVADTQYF.

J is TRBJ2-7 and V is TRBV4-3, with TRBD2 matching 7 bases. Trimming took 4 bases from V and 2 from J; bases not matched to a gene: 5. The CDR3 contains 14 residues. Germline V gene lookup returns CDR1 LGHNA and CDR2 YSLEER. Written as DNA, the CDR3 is TGCGCCAGCAGCCCGGGACTATCTACCTACGAGCAGTACTTC. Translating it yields CASSPGLSTYEQYF.

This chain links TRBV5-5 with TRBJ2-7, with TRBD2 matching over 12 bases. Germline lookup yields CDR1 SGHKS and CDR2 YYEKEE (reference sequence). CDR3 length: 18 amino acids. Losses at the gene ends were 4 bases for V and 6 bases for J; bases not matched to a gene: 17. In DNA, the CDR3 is TGTGCCAGCAGCCACTCAACTTCGACTAGCGGGAGAACTCGCGAGCAGTACTTC. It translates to CASSHSTSTSGRTREQYF.

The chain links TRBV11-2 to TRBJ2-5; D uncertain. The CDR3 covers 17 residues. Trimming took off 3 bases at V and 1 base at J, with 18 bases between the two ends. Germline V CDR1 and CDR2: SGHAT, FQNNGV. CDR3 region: CASSFFGSLPFQETQYF. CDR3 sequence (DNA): TGTGCCAGCAGCTTTTTTGGCTCGCTCCCCTTCCAAGAGACCCAGTACTTC.

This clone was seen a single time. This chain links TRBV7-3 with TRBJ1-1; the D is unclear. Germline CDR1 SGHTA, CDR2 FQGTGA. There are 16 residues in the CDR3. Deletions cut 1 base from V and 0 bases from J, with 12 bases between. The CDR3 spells CASSLIRRLMNTEAFF. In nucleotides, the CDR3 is TGTGCCAGCAGCTTAATTAGGCGACTTATGAACACTGAAGCTTTCTTT.

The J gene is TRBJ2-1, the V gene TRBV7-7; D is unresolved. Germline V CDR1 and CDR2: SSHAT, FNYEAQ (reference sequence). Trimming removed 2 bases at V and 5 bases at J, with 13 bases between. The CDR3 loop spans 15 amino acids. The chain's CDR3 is CASSLSETLNNEQFF. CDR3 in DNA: TGTGCCAGCAGCTTATCTGAGACCTTAAACAATGAGCAGTTCTTC.

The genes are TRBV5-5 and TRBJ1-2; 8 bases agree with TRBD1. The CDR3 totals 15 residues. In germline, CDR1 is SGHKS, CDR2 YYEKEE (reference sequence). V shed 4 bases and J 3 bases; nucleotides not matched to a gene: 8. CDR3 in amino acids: CASSLGGTGHYGYTF. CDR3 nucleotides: TGTGCCAGCAGCCTCGGGGGGACAGGCCACTATGGCTACACCTTC. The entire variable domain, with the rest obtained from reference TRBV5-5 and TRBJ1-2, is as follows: DAGVTQSPTHLIKTRGQQVTLRCSPISGHKSVSWYQQVLGQGPQFIFQYYEKEERGRGNFPDRFSARQFPNYSSELNVNALLLGDSALYLCASSLGGTGHYGYTFGSGTRLTVV.

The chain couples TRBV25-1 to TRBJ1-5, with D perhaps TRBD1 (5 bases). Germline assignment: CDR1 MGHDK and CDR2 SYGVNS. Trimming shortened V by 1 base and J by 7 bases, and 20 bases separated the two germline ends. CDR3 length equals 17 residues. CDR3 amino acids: CASSEFSQPGTKQPQHF. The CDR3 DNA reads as TGTGCCAGCAGTGAATTTAGTCAGCCTGGGACCAAACAGCCCCAGCATTTT.

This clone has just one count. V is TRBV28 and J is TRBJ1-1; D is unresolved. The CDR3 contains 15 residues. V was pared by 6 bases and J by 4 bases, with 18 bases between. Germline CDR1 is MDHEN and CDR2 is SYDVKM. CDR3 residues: CASRIRMLGSTEAFF. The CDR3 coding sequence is TGTGCCAGCAGAATCCGAATGTTGGGGAGCACTGAAGCTTTCTTT.

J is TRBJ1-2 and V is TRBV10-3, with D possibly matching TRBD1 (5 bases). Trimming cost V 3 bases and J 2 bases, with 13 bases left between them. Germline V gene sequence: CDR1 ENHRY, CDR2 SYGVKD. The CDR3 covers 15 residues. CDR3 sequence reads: CAISDRQGGNYGYTF. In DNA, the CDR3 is TGTGCCATCAGTGACCGGCAGGGTGGGAACTATGGCTACACCTTC.

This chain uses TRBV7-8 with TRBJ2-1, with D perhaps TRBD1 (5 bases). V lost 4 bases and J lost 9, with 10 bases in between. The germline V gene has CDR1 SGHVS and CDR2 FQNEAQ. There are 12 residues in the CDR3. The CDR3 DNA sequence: TGTGCCAGCAGCTCCCAGGGTGGTGAGCAGTTCTTC. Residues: CASSSQGGEQFF.